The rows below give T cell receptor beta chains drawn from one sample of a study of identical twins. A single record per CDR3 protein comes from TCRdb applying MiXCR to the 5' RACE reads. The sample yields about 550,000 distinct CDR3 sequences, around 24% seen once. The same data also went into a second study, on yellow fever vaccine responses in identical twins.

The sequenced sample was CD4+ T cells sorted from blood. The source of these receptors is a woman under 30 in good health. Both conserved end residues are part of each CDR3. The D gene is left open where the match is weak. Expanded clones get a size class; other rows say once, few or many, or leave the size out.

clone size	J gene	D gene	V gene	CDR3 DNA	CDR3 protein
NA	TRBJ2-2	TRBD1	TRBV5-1	TGCGCCAGCAGCTTGGACAGGGGGCGCACCGGGGAGCTGTTTTTT	CASSLDRGRTGELFF
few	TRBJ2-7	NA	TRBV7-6	TGTGCCAGCAGCTTATCTATCAGCGGCACCCTCGAGCAGTACTTC	CASSLSISGTLEQYF
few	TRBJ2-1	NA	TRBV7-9	TGTGCCAGCAGCGCGCCTCGGGACTCCTACTCCTACAATGAGCAGTTCTTC	CASSAPRDSYSYNEQFF
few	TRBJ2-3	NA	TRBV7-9	TGTGCCAGCTTGATCGGAAGCGGCAGCACAGATACGCAGTATTTT	CASLIGSGSTDTQYF
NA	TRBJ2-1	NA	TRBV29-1	TGCAGCGTTGAATCCGGGACGCGGAGCTCCTACAATGAGCAGTTCTTC	CSVESGTRSSYNEQFF
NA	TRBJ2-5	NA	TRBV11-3	TGTGCCAGCAGCTTTCATTCTGGGTCGGAGACCCAGTACTTC	CASSFHSGSETQYF
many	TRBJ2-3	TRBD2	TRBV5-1	TGCGCCAGCAGCTTAGATTTAGCGGGGTCGACGCAGTATTTT	CASSLDLAGSTQYF
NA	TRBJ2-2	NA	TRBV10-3	TGTGCCATCAGTGAACTCGGGGAGCTGTTTTTT	CAISELGELFF
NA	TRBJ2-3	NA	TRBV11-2	TGTGCCAGCAGCAGCGGGTCCCAAGTCGATACGCAGTATTTT	CASSSGSQVDTQYF
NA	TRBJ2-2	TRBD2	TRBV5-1	TGCGCCAGCAGCTTGACAGCGGGAGGGCCCCCCGGGGAGCTGTTTTTT	CASSLTAGGPPGELFF
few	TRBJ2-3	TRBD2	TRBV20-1	TGCAGTGCCAGCCGGACTAGCGGGCGAGGAGATACGCAGTATTTT	CSASRTSGRGDTQYF
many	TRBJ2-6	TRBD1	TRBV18	TGTGCCAGCTCTCCCGGGACAGGAGGCTCTGGGGCCAACGTCCTGACTTTC	CASSPGTGGSGANVLTF
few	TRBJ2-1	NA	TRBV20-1	TGCAGTGCAAACCAACAGGGCCATGAGCAGTTCTTC	CSANQQGHEQFF
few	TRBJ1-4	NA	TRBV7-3	TGTGCCAGCAGCCAGTCGAAGGGTGAAAAACTGTTTTTT	CASSQSKGEKLFF
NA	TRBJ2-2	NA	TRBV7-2	TGTGCCAGCAGCCCACGGTGGAACCCCGGGGAGCTGTTTTTT	CASSPRWNPGELFF
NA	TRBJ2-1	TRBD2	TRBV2	TGTGCCAGCAGTGCCCCCGGGACTAGCCGGTCTGAGCAGTTCTTC	CASSAPGTSRSEQFF
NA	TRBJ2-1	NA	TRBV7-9	TGTGCCAGCAGCTTAGCGTCAGGTTATGAGCGGCATGAGCAGTTCTTC	CASSLASGYERHEQFF
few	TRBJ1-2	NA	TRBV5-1	TGCGCCAGCAGACAAGAAGGCAGAGCTAACTATGGCTACACCTTC	CASRQEGRANYGYTF
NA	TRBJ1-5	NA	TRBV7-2	TGTGCCAGCAGCCCGACGGCGGGTCTTGGTCAGCCCCAGCATTTT	CASSPTAGLGQPQHF
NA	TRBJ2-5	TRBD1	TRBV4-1	TGCGCCAGCAGCCAAGATGGGATGGCAGGGGGCGCAGAGACCCAGTACTTC	CASSQDGMAGGAETQYF
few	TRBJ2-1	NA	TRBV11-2	TGTGCCAGCAGCCGGTACAGGGATGAGCAGTTCTTC	CASSRYRDEQFF
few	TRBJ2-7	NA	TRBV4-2	TGTGCCAGCAGCCAAGCTCTTCAGGCGACACCCTACGAGCAGTACTTC	CASSQALQATPYEQYF
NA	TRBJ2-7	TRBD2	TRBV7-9	TGTGCCAGCAGTTTGGAATGGGGGGGTGCCTACGAGCAGTACTTC	CASSLEWGGAYEQYF
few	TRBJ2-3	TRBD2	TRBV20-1	TGCAGTGCTGCCGGACTAGCGGGGGCCCAAACTTTCACAGATACGCAGTATTTT	CSAAGLAGAQTFTDTQYF
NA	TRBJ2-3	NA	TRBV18	TGTGCCAGCTCACCCCGCAAAGGTGGGTCAGATACGCAGTATTTT	CASSPRKGGSDTQYF
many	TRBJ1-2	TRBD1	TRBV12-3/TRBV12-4	TGTGCCAGCAGTCGGACAGGGTATGGCTACACCTTC	CASSRTGYGYTF
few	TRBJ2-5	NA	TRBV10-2	TGCGCCAGCAGACGGGGCCAGGGATCGGAGACCCAGTACTTC	CASRRGQGSETQYF
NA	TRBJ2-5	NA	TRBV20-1	TGCAGTGCTAGAGTGGGTGTCCAAGAGACCCAGTACTTC	CSARVGVQETQYF
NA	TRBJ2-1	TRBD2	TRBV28	TGTGCCAGCAGTCACCGGACTAGCGGGAGAAATGAGCAGTTCTTC	CASSHRTSGRNEQFF
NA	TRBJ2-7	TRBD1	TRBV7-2	TGTGCCAGCAGCTTTGGGACAGGAGGGGCCTACGAGCAGTACTTC	CASSFGTGGAYEQYF
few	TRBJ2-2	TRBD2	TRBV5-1	TGCGCCAGCAGCGCGGGCAGCGGGATATTCGGGGAGCTGTTTTTT	CASSAGSGIFGELFF
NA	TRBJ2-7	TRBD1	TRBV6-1	TGTGCCAGCAGTACCGGGACAGGGATGGGCTACGAGCAGTACTTC	CASSTGTGMGYEQYF
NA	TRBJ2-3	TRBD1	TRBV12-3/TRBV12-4	TGTGCCAGCAGTTTTTGGCGCGCCCTACAACCCAGGACAGGGCGGAGCACAGATACGCAGTATTTT	CASSFWRALQPRTGRSTDTQYF
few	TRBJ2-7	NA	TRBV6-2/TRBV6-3	TGTGCCAGCAGTTACCAGTTATACGAGCAGTACTTC	CASSYQLYEQYF
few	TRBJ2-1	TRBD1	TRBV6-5	TGTGCCAGCAGTTACTCCGGGACAGGGGTTAATGAGCAGTTCTTC	CASSYSGTGVNEQFF
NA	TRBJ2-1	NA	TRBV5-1	TGCGCCAGCGCGGAGGGTGCAGGACTAACCTACAATGAGCAGTTCTTC	CASAEGAGLTYNEQFF
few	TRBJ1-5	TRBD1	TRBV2	TGTGCCAGCAGTGAAGACAGGGGGCTAGGTCAGCCCCAGCATTTT	CASSEDRGLGQPQHF
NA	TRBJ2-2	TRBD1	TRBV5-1	TGCGCCAGCAGCTCCGGGGACAGCTACACCGGGGAGCTGTTTTTT	CASSSGDSYTGELFF
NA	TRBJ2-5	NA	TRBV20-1	TGCAGTGCTACCGGGGTTCAAGAGACCCAGTACTTC	CSATGVQETQYF
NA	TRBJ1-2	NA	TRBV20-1	TGCAGTGCTAGAGATCCCAAGAACTATGGCTACACCTTC	CSARDPKNYGYTF
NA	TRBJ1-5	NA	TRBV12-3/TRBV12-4	TGTGCCAGCATCGATGGTGTTTATAGCAATCAGCCCCAGCATTTT	CASIDGVYSNQPQHF
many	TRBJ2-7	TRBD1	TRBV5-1	TGCGCCAGCAAGGGACAGGCCTCCTACGAGCAGTACTTC	CASKGQASYEQYF
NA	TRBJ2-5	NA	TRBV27	TGTGCCAGCAGTTTAAGTGGAACGGGGGAGACCCAGTACTTC	CASSLSGTGETQYF